Following are 3 T cell receptor beta chains from one sample sequenced in a study of cytomegalovirus exposure and HLA in healthy donors. PCR was performed using 60 Vbeta and 13 Jbeta primers. Clones were read by immunoSEQ multiplex PCR, and TCRdb kept only the in-frame ones, dropping some. The sample shows 90,000 to 150,000 clones, 60% to 85% of them seen only once. Sequenced: PBMCs. These receptors came from a female donor in good health and CMV-seronegative.

The J gene is TRBJ2-4, the V gene TRBV30, with D hard to call. The germline CDR1 and CDR2 sequences are GTSNPN and SVGIG (reference sequence). The CDR3 length is 13 residues. Trimming took 5 bases from V and 0 from J, leaving 8 bases between them. The CDR3 DNA reads as TGTGCCTGGGAGGCGACAGCCAAAAACATTCAGTACTTC. Translated, it gives CAWEATAKNIQYF.

The gene calls are TRBV27 and TRBJ2-7; D perhaps matches TRBD1 (5 bases). V lost 1 base, J lost 5 bases, and 12 bases lay in between. Germline V gene lookup returns CDR1 MNHEY and CDR2 SMNVEV (reference sequence). The CDR3 loop spans 14 amino acids. CDR3 sequence (DNA): TGTGCCAGCAGTTTATTTAGGGGTAACCACGAGCAGTACTTC. Its translation is CASSLFRGNHEQYF.

The V gene is TRBV5-5, the J gene TRBJ2-1; possibly TRBD2 for D (6 bases). Germline CDR1 SGHKS, CDR2 YYEKEE (reference sequence). This CDR3 is built from 9 residues. For the CDR3, the DNA is TGTCCCGTGCGGGGTGAGCAGTTCTTC. This translates into CPVRGEQFF.